The TCR beta chain under discussion was sequenced for a study of OX40 agonist ivuxolimab in advanced cancers. The CDR3 spans 16 residues. CDR1 is LGHNA and CDR2 is YNFKEQ in the germline V gene. Trimming left V 0 bases short and J 3 bases short, with 15 bases between. Some clones are missing from TCRdb's copy, which holds only in-frame ones; the method was immunoSEQ multiplex PCR. Here the sample spans approximately 50,000 clones, roughly 80% being singletons. This sequence originates from an adult with an advanced solid tumor such as melanoma, head and neck, liver or kidney cancer. The rearrangement links TRBV4-2 to TRBJ2-7; tentative D call: TRBD1 (6 bases). The source was CD4+ or CD8+ T cells sorted from blood, collected in a trial of the OX40 agonist ivuxolimab. This CDR3 reads CASSQDSAGTLYEQYF. For the CDR3, the DNA is TGTGCCAGCAGCCAAGACTCCGCCGGGACACTCTACGAGCAGTACTTC.